This entry lists 32 T cell receptor beta chains sequenced from one sample in a study of technical replicates of blood from a handful of donors. Produced via immunoSEQ multiplex PCR; TCRdb's table is partial and in-frame only. Of about 83,000 clones in the sample, roughly 94% were seen once. The sample consisted of T cells isolated from PBMCs. These receptors were taken from a human donor in good health.

The chain employs TRBV7-9 and TRBJ2-1, with D possibly TRBD2 on 5 matching bases. The V end lost 8 bases, the J end lost 4 bases, and 9 bases lay between the germline ends. The CDR3 has 12 amino acids. The germline CDR1 and CDR2 sequences are SEHNR and FQNEAQ (reference sequence). For the CDR3, the DNA is TGTGCCAGCGGAACTAGTTACAATGAGCAGTTCTTC. Encoded protein: CASGTSYNEQFF.

The chain is built from TRBV19 and TRBJ1-1; 8 bases agree with TRBD1. The CDR3 has 15 amino acids. With 7 bases clipped from V and 0 bases from J, the junction kept 7 bases outside the gene matches. Germline CDR1 and CDR2: LNHDA and SQIVND (reference sequence). CDR3 residues: CASKRQGLVNTEAFF. CDR3 nucleotides: TGTGCCAGTAAGCGACAGGGGTTGGTGAACACTGAAGCTTTCTTT.

J is TRBJ1-2 and V is TRBV28; D is unresolved. Germline values: CDR1 MDHEN, CDR2 SYDVKM. The CDR3 is 12 residues long. The V end was cut by 3 bases, the J end by 2 bases, with 4 bases between. The DNA of the CDR3 is TGTGCCAGCAGTTTCCAGAACTATGGCTACACCTTC. Translated: CASSFQNYGYTF.

The chain is built from TRBV29-1 and TRBJ1-4; D is ambiguous. CDR3 length equals 16 residues. Germline CDR1 is SQVTM and CDR2 is ANQGSEA. Trimming took off 5 bases at V and 2 bases at J, with 18 bases between the two ends. CDR3 residues: CSVYLLQPVTNEKLFF. The CDR3 region has the DNA TGCAGCGTTTATCTGCTACAGCCGGTGACTAATGAAAAACTGTTTTTT.

The J gene is TRBJ1-6, the V gene TRBV30; 7 positions agree with TRBD1. CDR3 length: 18 residues. CDR1 and CDR2 from the germline V gene are GTSNPN and SVGIG (reference sequence). Losses at the gene ends were 3 bases for V and 6 bases for J; bases not matched to a gene: 17. The CDR3 bases are TGTGCCTGGAGCGCAATCAGGACAGGCCTCCTCGGTAATTCACCCCTCCACTTT. Its translation is CAWSAIRTGLLGNSPLHF. The full variable domain, its missing parts supplied by reference TRBV30 and TRBJ1-6, is SQTIHQWPATLVQPVGSPLSLECTVEGTSNPNLYWYRQAAGRGLQLLFYSVGIGQISSEVPQNLSASRPQDRQFILSSKKLLLSDSGFYLCAWSAIRTGLLGNSPLHFGNGTRLTVT.

This rearrangement joins TRBV10-1 to TRBJ2-5, with D possibly matching TRBD2 (5 bases). CDR3 size: 15 residues. The germline CDR1 and CDR2 sequences are WNHNN and SYGVQD (reference sequence). Trimming stripped 3 bases from V and 1 base from J, with 12 bases between. CDR3 amino acids: CASSETGIPQETQYF. CDR3 in DNA: TGCGCCAGCAGTGAAACGGGAATCCCCCAAGAGACCCAGTACTTC.

The chain joins TRBV18 to TRBJ1-6; D remains ambiguous. This CDR3 is 14 amino acids long. CDR1 and CDR2 (germline): KGHSH, LQKENI. The V gene lost 6 bases and the J gene lost 5 bases, with 11 bases spanning the gap. The CDR3 bases are TGTGCCAGCTCCCGCGCCTCGGATAATTCACCCCTCCACTTT. It specifies CASSRASDNSPLHF.

V is TRBV30 and J is TRBJ2-3; 15 bases align to TRBD2. CDR1 and CDR2 from the germline V gene are GTSNPN and SVGIG (reference sequence). With V trimmed by 7 bases and J by 4 bases, 3 bases remained unmatched. This CDR3 has 14 residues. The CDR3, as DNA: TGTGCCTTCGGACTAGCGGGGGGGTCAGATACGCAGTATTTT. Translation gives CAFGLAGGSDTQYF. Variable domain in full (rest from reference TRBV30 and TRBJ2-3): SQTIHQWPATLVQPVGSPLSLECTVEGTSNPNLYWYRQAAGRGLQLLFYSVGIGQISSEVPQNLSASRPQDRQFILSSKKLLLSDSGFYLCAFGLAGGSDTQYFGPGTRLTVL.

V and J are TRBV10-3 and TRBJ2-7; tentatively, D is TRBD1 (6 bases). Germline CDR1 reads ENHRY; CDR2 reads SYGVKD. Trimming removed 2 bases from V and 0 bases from J, with 17 bases in between. The CDR3 is 17 residues long. CDR3 DNA sequence: TGTGCCATCAGTGAGAGAAGCTTGGACAGAAACTCCTACGAGCAGTACTTC. This translates into CAISERSLDRNSYEQYF.

J is TRBJ2-7 and V is TRBV5-4; 15 bases align to TRBD2. Losses at the gene ends were 4 bases for V and 2 bases for J; bases not matched to a gene: 1. Germline V gives CDR1 SGHNT, CDR2 YYREEE (reference sequence). The CDR3 is 15 amino acids. CDR3 amino acids: CASSRTSGGAYEQYF. The CDR3 DNA follows: TGTGCCAGCAGCCGGACTAGCGGGGGGGCCTACGAGCAGTACTTC.

The J gene is TRBJ1-2, the V gene TRBV9, with a possible D match to TRBD1 (6 bases). Germline loops: CDR1 SGDLS, CDR2 YYNGEE. This CDR3 spans 12 amino acids. The ends were cut back, 3 bases at V and 11 bases at J, with 14 bases in the middle. Written as DNA, the CDR3 is TGTGCCAGCAGCGCCCACAGGGATAGTTACACCTTC. Translating gives CASSAHRDSYTF.

The chain combines TRBV1 with TRBJ2-7; the D call in the table, TRBD2, was not verified against the DNA. TRBV1 is classified as a pseudogene. The CDR3 is 12 amino acids. CDR3 in DNA: TGCACCAGCAGACAGAGCGGCTACGAGCAGTACTTC. It is translated as CTSRQSGYEQYF.

J is TRBJ1-2 and V is TRBV4-1; no clear D. V was cut by 1 base and J by 8 bases, with 17 bases left in between. Per the germline V gene, CDR1 is MGHRA and CDR2 is YSYEKL. The CDR3 totals 15 residues. CDR3 nucleotide sequence: TGCGCCAGCAGCCAAGTTCCCCCTCCCCACGGGGGCTACACCTTC. This sequence encodes CASSQVPPPHGGYTF.

V is TRBV15 and J is TRBJ1-1; D may be TRBD1 (5 bases). Trimming pared 1 base from V and 0 bases from J, leaving 12 bases between. Germline V gene lookup returns CDR1 LNHNV and CDR2 YYDKDF (reference sequence). This CDR3 is built from 16 residues. The CDR3 spells CATSRVGTGMNTEAFF. As DNA, the CDR3 is TGTGCCACCAGCAGAGTCGGGACTGGAATGAACACTGAAGCTTTCTTT. The full variable domain, with the rest looked up from reference TRBV15 and TRBJ1-1, is DAMVIQNPRYQVTQFGKPVTLSCSQTLNHNVMYWYQQKSSQAPKLLFHYYDKDFNNEADTPDNFQSRRPNTSFCFLDIRSPGLGDTAMYLCATSRVGTGMNTEAFFGQGTRLTVV.

The chain has TRBV9 and TRBJ1-5, with 7 bases matching TRBD1. The CDR3 is 15 residues long. J gave up 7 bases and V 0 bases, and 7 bases lay outside the gene matches. Germline V CDR1 and CDR2: SGDLS, YYNGEE. This CDR3 reads CASSVGQGEGQPQHF. The CDR3 DNA is TGTGCCAGCAGCGTAGGACAGGGTGAAGGACAGCCCCAGCATTTT.

J is TRBJ2-7 and V is TRBV6-1; a weak D match, TRBD1 (6 bases). The CDR3 contains 17 residues. Trimming cost V 4 bases and J 1 base, with 20 bases left between them. CDR1 is MNHNS, CDR2 SASEGT, per germline. CDR3 DNA sequence: TGTGCCAGCAGTGGGTCGACAGGCCTAAGTTATTCCTACGAGCAGTACTTC. Translated: CASSGSTGLSYSYEQYF.

The J gene is TRBJ2-7, the V gene TRBV18; maybe TRBD1 (6 bases). This CDR3 region has 16 residues. The germline CDR1 and CDR2 sequences are KGHSH and LQKENI. Between the trimmed V and J ends, which lost 1 base and 0 bases, there was a span of 13 bases. The CDR3 sequence is CASSPRTGKGSYEQYF. CDR3 coding DNA: TGTGCCAGCTCACCACGTACAGGGAAGGGCTCCTACGAGCAGTACTTC.

V is TRBV18 and J is TRBJ1-5; D gene uncertain. Germline lookup yields CDR1 KGHSH and CDR2 LQKENI. The CDR3 is 14 residues long. The V end was cut by 3 bases, the J end by 6 bases, with 12 bases between. The CDR3 sequence is CASSPERVGQPQHF. The CDR3 DNA reads as TGTGCCAGCTCACCGGAGAGGGTTGGTCAGCCCCAGCATTTT.

The chain is built from TRBV30 and TRBJ1-5; D gene uncertain. Germline assignment: CDR1 GTSNPN and CDR2 SVGIG (reference sequence). The V end lost 5 bases, the J end lost 0 bases, and 14 bases lay between the germline ends. This CDR3 spans 15 amino acids. This chain's CDR3 is CAWARTTGSNQPQHF. The CDR3 DNA sequence: TGTGCCTGGGCCCGCACCACCGGTAGCAATCAGCCCCAGCATTTT.

The chain joins TRBV6-5 to TRBJ2-5; 9 bases match TRBD2. Germline V gene sequence: CDR1 MNHEY, CDR2 SVGAGI. This CDR3 comprises 16 residues. Losses at the gene ends were 4 bases for V and 5 bases for J; bases not matched to a gene: 11. The CDR3 DNA reads as TGTGCCAGCAGTTCTTCTGGACTAGCGAGCAGGGAGACCCAGTACTTC. Translation gives CASSSSGLASRETQYF.

The V call is TRBV4-2, the J call TRBJ1-1; D may be TRBD1 (5 bases). The CDR3 sequence is 21 residues long. Germline V gene lookup returns CDR1 LGHNA and CDR2 YNFKEQ. V was clipped by 4 bases and J by 1 base, with 31 bases between them. For the CDR3, the DNA is TGTGCCAGCAGCCTCTGTCTCACCGGTGGAGGGGTAGGTTGCGAGAACACTGAAGCTTTCTTT. It codes for CASSLCLTGGGVGCENTEAFF.

The rearrangement links TRBV2 to TRBJ1-1; TRBD1 matches 11 bases. This CDR3 region has 13 residues. The V gene end was trimmed by 5 bases and the J gene end by 7 bases; junction bases not matched to a gene: 3. Germline lookup yields CDR1 SNHLY and CDR2 FYNNEI. The CDR3 is CASSLDRGHEAFF. The CDR3 DNA sequence: TGTGCCAGCAGTTTGGACAGGGGGCATGAAGCTTTCTTT.

The V call is TRBV5-6, the J call TRBJ1-1; 8 bases match TRBD1. V shed 2 bases, J shed 5 bases, and the junction held 8 bases outside the gene matches. Per the germline V gene, CDR1 is SGHDT and CDR2 is YYEEEE. The CDR3 sequence is 15 residues long. CDR3 sequence (DNA): TGTGCCAGCAGCTTTTTAACAGGGGGTGAAACTGAAGCTTTCTTT. Its protein product is CASSFLTGGETEAFF.

The chain has TRBV5-1 and TRBJ2-1; 7 nucleotides line up with TRBD2. This CDR3 has 15 residues. Germline assignment: CDR1 SGHRS and CDR2 YFSETQ. The trim removed 0 bases at V and 5 bases at J, leaving 5 bases unmatched. The CDR3 reads CASSLGHSGHNEQFF. CDR3 nucleotides: TGCGCCAGCAGCTTGGGTCATAGCGGGCACAATGAGCAGTTCTTC. Full variable domain (outside the CDR3, taken from reference TRBV5-1 and TRBJ2-1): KAGVTQTPRYLIKTRGQQVTLSCSPISGHRSVSWYQQTPGQGLQFLFEYFSETQRNKGNFPGRFSGRQFSNSRSEMNVSTLELGDSALYLCASSLGHSGHNEQFFGPGTRLTVL.

This chain links TRBV7-3 with TRBJ2-2; 13 bases are a match to TRBD2. The germline V gene encodes CDR1 SGHTA and CDR2 FQGTGA. After removal of 5 bases from V and 3 bases from J, the junction contained 3 bases not matched to a gene. The CDR3 spans 16 residues. The CDR3 loop reads CASSPGLAGDTGELFF. Here the CDR3 DNA reads TGTGCCAGCAGCCCCGGACTAGCGGGGGACACCGGGGAGCTGTTTTTT.

The gene calls are TRBV10-3 and TRBJ1-3; D might be TRBD1 (5 bases). Trimming cost V 5 bases and J 8 bases, with 16 bases left between them. CDR3 size: 14 residues. Germline values: CDR1 ENHRY, CDR2 SYGVKD. In nucleotides, the CDR3 is TGTGCCATCAGTTCCATTGGGGCATCGTACACCATATATTTT. Translating gives CAISSIGASYTIYF.

The chain carries TRBV5-4 and TRBJ2-3; 13 bases line up with TRBD2. Germline V lookup: CDR1 SGHNT, CDR2 YYREEE (reference sequence). The trim removed 4 bases at V and 3 bases at J, leaving 2 bases unmatched. The CDR3 length is 15 residues. CDR3 sequence (DNA): TGTGCCAGCAGCCAACTAGCGGGAGGGACAGATACGCAGTATTTT. This sequence encodes CASSQLAGGTDTQYF.

V gene TRBV5-1 combines with J gene TRBJ2-1, with D unresolved. This CDR3 has 14 residues. Germline CDR1 reads SGHRS; CDR2 reads YFSETQ. V lost 4 bases and J 4 bases, leaving 12 bases between the germline ends. CDR3 in amino acids: CASSPVPEYNEQFF. The CDR3 coding sequence is TGCGCCAGCAGCCCCGTTCCGGAGTACAATGAGCAGTTCTTC.

This sequence joins TRBV7-9 and TRBJ2-7, with D perhaps matching TRBD2 (7 bases). The length of the CDR3 is 14 residues. V was cut by 5 bases and J by 4 bases, with 15 bases left in between. Germline loops: CDR1 SEHNR, CDR2 FQNEAQ (reference sequence). In DNA, the CDR3 is TGTGCCAGCAGCAGGGGGGGGCAAAGTTACGAGCAGTACTTC. Amino acid sequence: CASSRGGQSYEQYF.

The chain links TRBV5-4 to TRBJ2-1, with a weak D call TRBD1 (6 bases). The V gene's germline CDR1 is SGHNT and CDR2 YYREEE (reference sequence). The V gene lost 4 bases and the J gene lost 8 bases, with 16 bases spanning the gap. The CDR3 is made up of 14 amino acids. CDR3 residues: CASSHYIGGYEQFF. CDR3 DNA: TGTGCCAGCAGCCATTATATAGGGGGATATGAGCAGTTCTTC.

The chain uses TRBV5-6 and TRBJ2-7; TRBD1 matches at 9 bases. The CDR3 sequence is 16 residues long. Losses at the gene ends were 4 bases for V and 6 bases for J; bases not matched to a gene: 14. Germline V gene sequence: CDR1 SGHDT, CDR2 YYEEEE. The CDR3 loop is CASSARSGTGLGEQYF. The CDR3 DNA is TGTGCCAGCAGCGCCCGTTCCGGGACAGGGTTAGGCGAGCAGTACTTC.

J is TRBJ2-7 and V is TRBV28; perhaps TRBD1 as D (6 bases). This CDR3 contains 15 residues. The germline V and J ends were trimmed by 5 bases and 3 bases, with 17 bases remaining between them. Germline CDR1 MDHEN, CDR2 SYDVKM. CDR3 sequence (DNA): TGTGCCAGCAGTCTACCCGGGACACTAGTCTACGAGCAGTACTTC. Protein sequence: CASSLPGTLVYEQYF.